This T cell receptor (beta chain) was retrieved from a study of T cell responses to AZD1222 COVID-19 vaccine. Generated by immunoSEQ multiplex PCR, the TCRdb table keeps only in-frame clones and is missing some. The repertoire consists of 100,000 to 150,000 clones, with 75% to 85% occurring once and the leading ten covering 25% to 35%. The ends were cut back, 6 bases at V and 0 bases at J, with 12 bases in the middle. CDR3 length: 15 amino acids. Per the germline V gene, CDR1 is MDHEN and CDR2 is SYDVKM. Comments on this clone: The antigen is not known.

Findings of the study overall: Nearly half of spike-specific TCRs reportedly target unmutated variant regions. Donors skewed white British and female; clonal diversity was possibly underestimated.

Material: peripheral blood, obtained 28 days after the second AZD1222 dose. This sequence joins TRBV28 and TRBJ1-5; D may be TRBD1 (5 bases). The TCR comes from an adult who received the AZD1222 COVID-19 vaccine. The CDR3 bases are TGTGCCAGCAGGATCGACAGACTTAGCAATCAGCCCCAGCATTTT. Translation: CASRIDRLSNQPQHF.